Listed below are T cell receptor beta chains from one sample, sequenced in a study of blood T cell repertoires in COVID-19. The assay was immunoSEQ multiplex PCR, and TCRdb's table has in-frame clones only and misses some. The repertoire holds 200,000 to 250,000 clones, with approximately 85% as singletons. What was sequenced was peripheral blood. All receptors come from a woman between 50 and 59 years old with active or convalescent COVID-19. Both conserved end residues are part of each CDR3. A D gene is named only where the DNA matches it firmly. Expanded clones get a size class; other rows say once, few or many, or leave the size out.

d_call	j_call	v_call	clone_size	cdr3_aa	cdr3_nt
TRBD2	TRBJ2-7	TRBV6-5	.	CASSAGGQDEQYF	TGTGCCAGCTCCGCGGGAGGCCAAGACGAGCAGTACTTC
.	TRBJ1-2	TRBV9	.	CASSRGGPGGYTF	TGTGCCAGCAGCCGGGGGGGGCCGGGAGGCTACACCTTC
TRBD2	TRBJ2-5	TRBV29-1	.	CSVDRFSGREETQYF	TGCAGCGTTGATCGCTTCTCAGGGAGGGAAGAGACCCAGTACTTC
.	TRBJ1-3	TRBV5-1	.	CASSRPDISGNTIYF	TGCGCCAGCAGCCGCCCGGACATCTCTGGAAACACCATATATTTT
TRBD2	TRBJ2-5	TRBV4-1	.	CASSPRLAGGPSETQYF	TGCGCCAGCAGCCCAAGACTAGCGGGGGGGCCCTCAGAGACCCAGTACTTC
.	TRBJ1-4	TRBV27	.	CASSRQHNEKLFF	TGTGCCAGCTCGAGGCAGCATAATGAAAAACTGTTTTTT
TRBD1	TRBJ2-3	TRBV11-3	.	CASSSGQAPDTQYF	TGTGCCAGCAGCTCCGGACAGGCTCCCGATACGCAGTATTTT
.	TRBJ1-2	TRBV28	once	CATLFSAQWYGYTF	TGTGCCACCCTTTTCTCCGCCCAGTGGTATGGCTACACCTTC
TRBD1	TRBJ1-5	TRBV6-1	.	CASSDRGLYSNQPQHF	TGTGCCAGCAGTGATAGGGGGCTATATAGCAATCAGCCCCAGCATTTT
.	TRBJ1-4	TRBV5-1	.	CASCKTATNEKLFF	TGCGCCAGCTGTAAGACAGCAACTAATGAAAAACTGTTTTTT
TRBD2	TRBJ2-2	TRBV11-2	.	CASQEREANTGELFF	TGTGCCAGCCAGGAGCGGGAGGCGAACACCGGGGAGCTGTTTTTT
.	TRBJ1-5	TRBV27	.	CASSLGVYSNQPQHF	TGTGCCAGCAGTTTGGGAGTTTATAGCAATCAGCCCCAGCATTTT
TRBD1	TRBJ1-2	TRBV27	.	CASSLSGKGADGYTF	TGTGCCAGCAGTTTATCGGGGAAGGGGGCGGATGGCTACACCTTC
TRBD2	TRBJ2-7	TRBV6-5	many	CASSYEWGGEQYF	TGTGCCAGCAGTTACGAGTGGGGGGGAGAGCAGTACTTC
.	TRBJ1-3	TRBV4-2	.	CASSQDGPQGHGNTIYF	TGTGCCAGCAGCCAAGATGGTCCGCAGGGGCACGGAAACACCATATATTTT
TRBD2	TRBJ2-1	TRBV2	.	CASKAAGGYNEQFF	TGTGCCAGCAAGGCAGCGGGGGGTTACAATGAGCAGTTCTTC
TRBD1	TRBJ2-1	TRBV6-4	.	CASSGDRSLSYNEQFF	TGTGCCAGCAGTGGGGACAGAAGCCTCTCCTACAATGAGCAGTTCTTC
.	TRBJ2-3	TRBV19	.	CASSMGSNTDTQYF	TGTGCCAGTAGTATGGGTAGCAACACAGATACGCAGTATTTT
.	TRBJ1-2	TRBV5-1	.	CASSLADRPNYGYTF	TGCGCCAGCAGCTTGGCCGACAGGCCTAACTATGGCTACACCTTC
TRBD2	TRBJ2-1	TRBV7-6	.	CASSLLVSGPYNEQFF	TGTGCCAGCAGCTTACTTGTTAGCGGGCCGTACAATGAGCAGTTCTTC
.	TRBJ1-1	TRBV6-5	.	CASSRLGRNTEAFF	TGTGCCAGCAGCCGCTTGGGGAGGAACACTGAAGCTTTCTTT
TRBD1	TRBJ1-3	TRBV9	.	CASSVDGTGDVTIYF	TGTGCCAGCAGCGTAGATGGGACAGGGGATGTCACCATATATTTT